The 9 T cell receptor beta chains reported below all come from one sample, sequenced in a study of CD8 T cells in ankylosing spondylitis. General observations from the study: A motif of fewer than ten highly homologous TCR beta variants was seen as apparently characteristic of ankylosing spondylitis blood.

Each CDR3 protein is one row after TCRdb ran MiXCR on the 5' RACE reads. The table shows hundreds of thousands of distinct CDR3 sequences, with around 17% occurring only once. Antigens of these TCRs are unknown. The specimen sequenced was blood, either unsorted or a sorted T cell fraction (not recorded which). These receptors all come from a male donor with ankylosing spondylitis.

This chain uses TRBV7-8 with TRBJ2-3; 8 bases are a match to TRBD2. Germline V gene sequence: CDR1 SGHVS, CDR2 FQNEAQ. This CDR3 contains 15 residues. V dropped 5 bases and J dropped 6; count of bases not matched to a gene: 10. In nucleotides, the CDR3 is TGTGCCAGCAGCGTCCTGCGGGAGGTGTCGGATACGCAGTATTTT. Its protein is CASSVLREVSDTQYF.

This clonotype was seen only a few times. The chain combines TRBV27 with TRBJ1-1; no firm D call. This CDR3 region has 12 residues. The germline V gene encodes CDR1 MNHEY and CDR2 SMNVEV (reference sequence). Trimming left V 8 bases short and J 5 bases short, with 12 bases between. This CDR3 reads CASGLLGTEAFF. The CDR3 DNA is TGTGCCAGCGGCCTCCTAGGAACTGAAGCTTTCTTT.

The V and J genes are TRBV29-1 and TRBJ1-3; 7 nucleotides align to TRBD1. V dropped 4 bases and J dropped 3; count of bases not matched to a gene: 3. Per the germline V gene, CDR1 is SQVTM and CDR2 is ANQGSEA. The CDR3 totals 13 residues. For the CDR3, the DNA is TGCAGCGTTGTTCAGGGGGTTGGAAACACCATATATTTT. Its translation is CSVVQGVGNTIYF.

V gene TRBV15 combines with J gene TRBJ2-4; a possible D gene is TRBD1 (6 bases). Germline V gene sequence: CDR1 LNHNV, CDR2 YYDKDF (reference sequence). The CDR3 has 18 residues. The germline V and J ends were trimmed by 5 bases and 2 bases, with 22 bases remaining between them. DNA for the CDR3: TGTGCCACCAGCGGGATCCGACTGTCAGGGGTGACCAAAAACATTCAGTACTTC. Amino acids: CATSGIRLSGVTKNIQYF.

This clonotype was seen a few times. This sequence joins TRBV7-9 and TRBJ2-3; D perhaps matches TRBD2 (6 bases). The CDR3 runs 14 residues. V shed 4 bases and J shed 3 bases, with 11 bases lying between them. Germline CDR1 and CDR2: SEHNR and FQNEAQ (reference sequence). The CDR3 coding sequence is TGTGCCAGCAGCTCTTCGGGGGAGACAGATACGCAGTATTTT. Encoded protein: CASSSSGETDTQYF.

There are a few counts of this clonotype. The CDR3 sequence: CASSQASTGRVGGQAFF. CDR3 in DNA: TGCGCCAGCAGCCAAGCCTCGACAGGGAGGGTAGGAGGGCAAGCTTTCTTT. The J gene is TRBJ1-1, the V gene TRBV4-1; 7 bases map to TRBD1. CDR1 and CDR2 (germline): MGHRA, YSYEKL. Trimming took 1 base from V and 9 from J; bases not matched to a gene: 17. The CDR3 has 17 residues.

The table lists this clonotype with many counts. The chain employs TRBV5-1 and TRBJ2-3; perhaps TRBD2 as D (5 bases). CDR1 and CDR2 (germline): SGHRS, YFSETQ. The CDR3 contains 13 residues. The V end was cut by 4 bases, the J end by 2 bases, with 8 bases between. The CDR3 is CASSPDYTDTQYF. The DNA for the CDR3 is TGCGCCAGCAGCCCCGACTACACAGATACGCAGTATTTT.

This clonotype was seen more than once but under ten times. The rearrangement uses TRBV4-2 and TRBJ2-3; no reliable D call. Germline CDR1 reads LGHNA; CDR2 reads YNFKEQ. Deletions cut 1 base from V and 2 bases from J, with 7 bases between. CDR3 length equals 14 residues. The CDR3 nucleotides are TGTGCCAGCAGCCAAGCGTCTCTCACAGATACGCAGTATTTT. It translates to CASSQASLTDTQYF.

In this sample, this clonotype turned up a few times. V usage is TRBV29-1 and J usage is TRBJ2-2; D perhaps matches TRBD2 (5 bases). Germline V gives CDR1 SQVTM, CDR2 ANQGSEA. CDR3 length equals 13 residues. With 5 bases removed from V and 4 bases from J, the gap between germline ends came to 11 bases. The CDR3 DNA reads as TGCAGCGTTTCGGGATCGGGCACCGGGGAGCTGTTTTTT. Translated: CSVSGSGTGELFF.